These 29 T cell receptor beta chains share one sample of origin, sequenced in a study of early T cells in non-severe SARS-CoV-2 infection. MiXCR was run by TCRdb on the 5' RACE reads, yielding one entry per CDR3 protein. The sample holds some 23,000 distinct CDR3 sequences, 5.3% seen once. Sequencing input: whole blood. The receptors stem from an adult who was a healthcare worker with PCR-confirmed SARS-CoV-2 infection or an uninfected control (not recorded which).

The chain is built from TRBV24-1 and TRBJ2-2; no definite D call. CDR3 length equals 14 residues. In germline, CDR1 is KGHDR, CDR2 SFDVKD. The V end lost 0 bases, the J end lost 5 bases, and 6 bases lay between the germline ends. The DNA for the CDR3 is TGTGCCACCAGTGATTTGAGTGGTACCGGGGAGCTGTTTTTT. Translating gives CATSDLSGTGELFF.

This clonotype was picked up many times. This chain joins TRBV6-5 and TRBJ1-6, with TRBD1 matching over 7 bases. Germline V lookup: CDR1 MNHEY, CDR2 SVGAGI. Trimming removed 0 bases from V and 9 bases from J; junction bases left unmatched: 5. The CDR3 runs to 15 residues. CDR3 sequence reads: CASSYSEKGASPLHF. The CDR3, as DNA: TGTGCCAGCAGTTACTCGGAAAAGGGGGCTTCACCCCTCCACTTT.

This clonotype was counted at least ten times. The chain joins TRBV29-1 to TRBJ2-3, with a tentative D call TRBD2 (5 bases). The germline CDR1 and CDR2 sequences are SQVTM and ANQGSEA. The CDR3 extends over 13 amino acids. V was clipped by 1 base and J by 3 bases, with 8 bases between them. CDR3 in amino acids: CSVEVRGTDTQYF. CDR3 in DNA: TGCAGCGTTGAAGTACGGGGTACAGATACGCAGTATTTT.

Many counts were recorded for this clonotype. V and J are TRBV6-2 or TRBV6-3 and TRBJ2-1; weak D call: TRBD2 (6 bases). V was clipped by 5 bases and J by 0 bases, with 14 bases between them. The germline CDR1 and CDR2 sequences are MNHEY and SVGEGT. This CDR3 has 16 residues. CDR3 loop: CASSGRGIPSYNEQFF. CDR3 coding DNA: TGTGCCAGCAGTGGACGCGGGATCCCCTCCTACAATGAGCAGTTCTTC.

In its sample, this clonotype was seen a few times. The rearrangement links TRBV7-2 to TRBJ2-5; 8 bases fit TRBD1. Germline CDR1 is SGHTA and CDR2 is FQGNSA. The CDR3 runs 14 residues. With 5 bases clipped from V and 5 bases from J, the junction kept 7 bases outside the gene matches. Here the CDR3 reads CASSTRGQSETQYF. CDR3 DNA: TGTGCCAGCAGCACCAGGGGGCAATCGGAGACCCAGTACTTC.

By frequency in the sample, this clonotype is medium-sized. The chain links TRBV29-1 to TRBJ2-1; D gene unclear. The CDR3 runs to 15 residues. CDR1 is SQVTM and CDR2 is ANQGSEA in the germline V gene. V lost 4 bases to trimming and J lost 5 bases, with 18 bases between them. In DNA, the CDR3 is TGCAGCGTTGGGCCTGGGGAAGGAACCAACAATGAGCAGTTCTTC. Its protein product is CSVGPGEGTNNEQFF.

This clonotype was detected many times. The chain is built from TRBV29-1 and TRBJ2-3, with TRBD2 matching over 7 bases. This CDR3 comprises 13 residues. Germline assignment: CDR1 SQVTM and CDR2 ANQGSEA. J was trimmed by 0 bases and V by 4 bases; bases with no gene match: 1. The chain's CDR3 is CSVGGGSTDTQYF. The CDR3 coding sequence is TGCAGCGTTGGCGGGGGAAGCACAGATACGCAGTATTTT.

V gene TRBV29-1 combines with J gene TRBJ2-7, with D unclear. Germline CDR1 reads SQVTM; CDR2 reads ANQGSEA. This CDR3 spans 12 amino acids. Trimming pared 2 bases from V and 4 bases from J, leaving 9 bases between. CDR3 sequence (DNA): TGCAGCGTTGAAACTCCTGATTACGAGCAGTACGTC. The encoded protein is CSVETPDYEQYV.

This clonotype was counted many times. The chain is built from TRBV20-1 and TRBJ2-7, with D uncertain. From germline, CDR1 is DFQATT and CDR2 SNEGSKA (reference sequence). The V and J ends lost 2 bases and 2 bases respectively, with 7 bases between them. The CDR3 runs 12 residues. Written as DNA, the CDR3 is TGCAGTGCTAGAAGGGCCCCCTACGAGCAGTACTTC. Encoded protein: CSARRAPYEQYF.

At least ten counts were recorded for this clonotype. V usage is TRBV11-3 and J usage is TRBJ1-1, with D possibly being TRBD1 (6 bases). V lost 0 bases and J lost 1, with 9 bases in between. The CDR3 runs to 15 residues. The germline gives CDR1 SGHNT, CDR2 YENEEA. The chain's CDR3 is CASSLEMTGNTEAFF. As DNA, the CDR3 is TGTGCCAGCAGCTTAGAGATGACAGGGAACACTGAAGCTTTCTTT.

The table lists this clonotype with a few counts. This chain uses TRBV29-1 with TRBJ2-7; D is uncertain. V lost 4 bases to trimming and J lost 0 bases, with 7 bases between them. This CDR3 spans 12 amino acids. The germline V gene has CDR1 SQVTM and CDR2 ANQGSEA. The CDR3 loop is CSVVVSSYEQYF. CDR3 DNA sequence: TGCAGCGTTGTGGTCAGCTCCTACGAGCAGTACTTC.

This clonotype was counted many times. V usage is TRBV20-1 and J usage is TRBJ2-2; D may be TRBD2 (5 bases). V was clipped by 3 bases and J by 2 bases, with 10 bases between them. The CDR3 consists of 14 residues. Per the germline V gene, CDR1 is DFQATT and CDR2 is SNEGSKA (reference sequence). The chain's CDR3 is CSASRLANTGELFF. The CDR3 DNA is TGCAGTGCTAGTCGGCTAGCCAACACCGGGGAGCTGTTTTTT.

This clonotype was seen many times. The chain joins TRBV20-1 to TRBJ2-3; 8 positions agree with TRBD2. The ends lost 4 bases at V and 1 base at J; junction bases unmatched: 7. Looked up from germline, CDR1 is DFQATT and CDR2 is SNEGSKA (reference sequence). The CDR3 is 15 residues long. In DNA, the CDR3 is TGCAGTGCTACCCTCCGAGCGGGAGGCACAGATACGCAGTATTTT. This translates into CSATLRAGGTDTQYF.

This clonotype was seen only a few times. This chain joins TRBV6-2 or TRBV6-3 and TRBJ2-7; TRBD2 matches at 7 bases. Losses at the gene ends were 5 bases for V and 3 bases for J; bases not matched to a gene: 7. The CDR3 has 14 amino acids. The V gene's germline CDR1 is MNHEY and CDR2 SVGEGT. CDR3 sequence (DNA): TGTGCCAGCAGTGCGAGGGGCGGGAGCTACGAGCAGTACGTC. Encoded protein: CASSARGGSYEQYV.

The table lists this clonotype with many counts. The chain joins TRBV10-3 to TRBJ2-1; 11 bases fit TRBD1. CDR1 ENHRY and CDR2 SYGVKD come from the germline V gene. This CDR3 is built from 15 residues. The J segment lost 6 bases and the V segment lost 6 bases, leaving 7 bases of the junction unmatched. CDR3 bases: TGTGCCATCAGCACCGGGACAGGGGGTAGCAATGAGCAGTTCTTC. Translation gives CAISTGTGGSNEQFF.

This clonotype turned up a few times. The chain joins TRBV30 to TRBJ2-1, with 11 bases matching TRBD2. The CDR3 is made up of 15 amino acids. The V segment lost 3 bases and the J segment 2 bases; nucleotides outside the gene matches: 3. Looked up from germline, CDR1 is GTSNPN and CDR2 is SVGIG (reference sequence). CDR3 nucleotide sequence: TGTGCCTGGAGCGTGACTAGCGGGGCCTACAATGAGCAGTTCTTC. Protein: CAWSVTSGAYNEQFF.

This clonotype was observed many times. The chain recombines TRBV5-1 with TRBJ2-1; D is ambiguous. The CDR3 contains 14 residues. Trimming shortened V by 4 bases and J by 2 bases, and 10 bases separated the two germline ends. Germline CDR1 and CDR2: SGHRS and YFSETQ. The CDR3 region is CASSPGNTYNEQFF. The CDR3 DNA reads as TGCGCCAGCAGCCCGGGTAATACCTACAATGAGCAGTTCTTC.

This clonotype ranks as medium-sized. The genes are TRBV28 and TRBJ2-1; D is uncertain. The CDR3 covers 13 residues. Trimming pared 3 bases from V and 6 bases from J, leaving 9 bases between. Germline loops: CDR1 MDHEN, CDR2 SYDVKM. The CDR3 DNA reads TGTGCCAGCAGTTTCCAAGGGCCCAATGAGCAGTTCTTC. It specifies CASSFQGPNEQFF.

Details on this clonotype: This may be a read error: a much more frequent sequence differs by one nucleotide. The CDR3 protein is CTSSGQMGTQYF. The CDR3, as DNA: TGTACCAGCTCGGGACAGATGGGGACCCAGTACTTC. The chain links TRBV9 to TRBJ2-5, with 7 nucleotides matching TRBD1. The CDR3 length is 12 residues. CDR1 and CDR2 from the germline V gene are SGDLS and YYNGEE.

This sequence joins TRBV7-2 and TRBJ2-3; TRBD2 aligns across 7 bases. This CDR3 is 16 amino acids long. Germline V lookup: CDR1 SGHTA, CDR2 FQGNSA. V lost 2 bases to trimming and J lost 6 bases; unmatched junction nucleotides: 11. The CDR3 DNA reads TGTGCCAGCAGCTTAAATGACGGGAGGACAAGGGATACGCAGTATTTT. Its translation: CASSLNDGRTRDTQYF.

This clonotype was detected many times. The V and J genes are TRBV11-3 and TRBJ2-1; 13 nucleotides line up with TRBD2. Trimming removed 5 bases from V and 6 bases from J; junction bases left unmatched: 4. CDR1 and CDR2 (germline): SGHNT, YENEEA. This CDR3 has 15 residues. The CDR3 region has the DNA TGTGCCAGCAGCCGACTAGCGGGAGGCTTCAATGAGCAGTTCTTC. It specifies CASSRLAGGFNEQFF.

The genes are TRBV9 and TRBJ2-5; tentative D call: TRBD2 (5 bases). V dropped 4 bases and J dropped 5 bases, with 6 bases sitting between them. This CDR3 spans 11 amino acids. The germline V gene has CDR1 SGDLS and CDR2 YYNGEE. CDR3 DNA sequence: TGTGCCAGCAGCAGGGAGGAGACCCAGTACTTC. It is translated as CASSREETQYF.

This clonotype was picked up many times. The CDR3 bases are TGTGCCACCAGTGATGGTGGGGGGCTTGATGGCTACACCTTC. This gives the protein CATSDGGGLDGYTF. This chain connects TRBV24-1 to TRBJ1-2, with a tentative D call TRBD1 (6 bases). Trimming stripped 3 bases from V and 6 bases from J, with 13 bases between. The CDR3 sequence is 14 residues long. Germline lookup yields CDR1 KGHDR and CDR2 SFDVKD.

This clonotype was observed at least ten times. The rearrangement links TRBV6-6 to TRBJ2-7; maybe TRBD2 (5 bases). Germline values: CDR1 MNHNY, CDR2 SVGAGI (reference sequence). Trimming removed 2 bases at V and 2 bases at J, with 10 bases between. This CDR3 comprises 14 residues. The CDR3 sequence is CASSYLAGPYEQYF. The CDR3, as DNA: TGTGCCAGCAGTTACCTAGCAGGCCCCTACGAGCAGTACTTC.

This clonotype was counted many times. The rearrangement links TRBV20-1 to TRBJ2-5; 11 positions agree with TRBD2. CDR3 length equals 15 residues. Germline V gene sequence: CDR1 DFQATT, CDR2 SNEGSKA (reference sequence). The V gene end was trimmed by 7 bases and the J gene end by 5 bases; junction bases not matched to a gene: 12. CDR3 sequence reads: CSVRLAGSTKETQYF. The CDR3 nucleotides read TGCAGTGTCAGACTAGCGGGATCAACCAAGGAGACCCAGTACTTC.

This clonotype has at least ten counts. The chain carries TRBV12-3 or TRBV12-4 and TRBJ2-4; D is uncertain. The V gene lost 2 bases and the J gene lost 7 bases, with 12 bases spanning the gap. The CDR3 runs 14 residues. CDR3 sequence reads: CASSLRTVGNIQYF. The CDR3 DNA follows: TGTGCCAGCAGTTTAAGGACGGTGGGGAACATTCAGTACTTC.

At least ten counts were recorded for this clonotype. The chain is built from TRBV5-6 and TRBJ1-5; D remains unclear. CDR1 and CDR2 (germline): SGHDT, YYEEEE. The V end was cut by 4 bases, the J end by 5 bases, with 7 bases between. CDR3 length: 12 residues. The CDR3: CASSVQDQPQHF. The CDR3 nucleotides are TGTGCCAGCAGCGTTCAAGATCAGCCCCAGCATTTT.

This clonotype was seen at least ten times. The V call is TRBV11-2, the J call TRBJ2-1; 8 bases align to TRBD2. V lost 5 bases and J lost 5; bases outside the gene matches: 8. The germline V gene has CDR1 SGHAT and CDR2 FQNNGV. This CDR3 has 15 amino acids. CDR3 sequence: CASSPRREGNNEQFF. The CDR3 coding sequence is TGTGCCAGCAGCCCCAGACGGGAGGGGAACAATGAGCAGTTCTTC.

In its sample, this clonotype was seen many times. This chain uses TRBV24-1 with TRBJ2-1, with TRBD2 matching 9 bases. CDR3 length: 19 residues. Trimming removed 4 bases from V and 0 bases from J; junction bases left unmatched: 12. Germline V gene lookup returns CDR1 KGHDR and CDR2 SFDVKD. Here the CDR3 DNA reads TGTGCCACCAGTGACCCTAATCATAGCGGGAGACTCTCCTACAATGAGCAGTTCTTC. Amino acids: CATSDPNHSGRLSYNEQFF.